Shown below are 3 T cell receptor beta chains from a single sample sequenced in a study of T-cell reconstitution after alpha-beta-depleted transplantation in children listed by TCRdb under 2016. The library was produced with PCR. These reads were obtained on an Illumina HiSeq 2500. TCR libraries were prepared with molecular barcoding, using unique molecular identifiers to normalize TCRbeta repertoire quantification. TCRdb itself trimmed the public reads at Q25 with fastp, ran MiXCR and retained productive beta chains. Each CDR3 protein appears once, grouped with its most common genes and DNA. The sample contains approximately 640,000 distinct CDR3 sequences, approximately 15% of them found a single time. The biggest ten clones account for about 1.1% of the sample. The sample here was PBMCs from the stem cell graft donor, taken from the stem cell graft. The origin of the receptors is a human donor who donated a stem cell graft to a child with acute myeloid leukemia.

This clonotype has a count of ten or more. This chain connects TRBV29-1 to TRBJ2-3; D gene ambiguous. This CDR3 is 13 amino acids long. CDR1 is SQVTM and CDR2 is ANQGSEA in the germline V gene. Trimming cost V 4 bases and J 0 bases, with 8 bases left between them. The CDR3 nucleotides are TGCAGCGTTGCCCTGGATAGCACAGATACGCAGTATTTT. Translated, it gives CSVALDSTDTQYF.

This clonotype showed up many times. The chain uses TRBV20-1 and TRBJ1-3; perhaps TRBD1 as D (5 bases). Germline values: CDR1 DFQATT, CDR2 SNEGSKA (reference sequence). V dropped 0 bases and J dropped 4 bases, with 10 bases sitting between them. The CDR3 loop spans 14 amino acids. CDR3 sequence: CSARDRRQGNTIYF. The CDR3 bases are TGCAGTGCTAGAGATCGGCGACAGGGAAACACCATATATTTT.

This clonotype was found many times. The genes are TRBV20-1 and TRBJ2-3, with D tentatively TRBD1 (5 bases). CDR1 and CDR2 from the germline V gene are DFQATT and SNEGSKA (reference sequence). The CDR3 consists of 12 residues. The ends were cut back, 3 bases at V and 3 bases at J, with 7 bases in the middle. CDR3 residues: CSARAGTDTQYF. CDR3 in DNA: TGCAGTGCTAGGGCAGGGACAGATACGCAGTATTTT.